This T cell receptor (beta chain) was recovered during a study of shared clonotypes between healthy human individuals (dated by TCRdb to about 2020). Turning to the overall study: Three men and a couple of women, aged 18 to 49 years, made up the cohort. Per donor, three plates each were used for CD4 naive and CD4 memory, two for CD8 naive, and one for CD8 memory. To estimate repertoire size and how much clonotype sharing occurs between individuals, the study deeply sequenced the blood TCR repertoires of about five healthy adults. To increase sequencing depth and limit assay-specific biases, TCR repertoire library preparation and sequencing were carried out by different laboratories using diverse techniques. Each donor's leukapheresis produced roughly between about 0.8 and 10 billion PBMCs. General study outcomes and caveats: Naive subsets generally had larger estimated clonotype richness than memory subsets. Because the study included a small number of donors, the genetic and exposure-history diversity represented was limited. Sharing across a few donors was observed for around 5% of naive CD4, less than 4% of naive CD8, 2% to 2.5% of memory CD4, and about 0.39% of memory CD8 clonotypes. Pairwise subsampling led to the expectation that sequencing depth would affect the degree of clonotype sharing among donors. Even with the large sequencing depth, rarefaction of the sorted-subset datasets indicated that sequencing was incomplete. Only blood was sampled, and tissue TCR repertoires likely differ from those in blood. Higher generation probabilities were observed for clonotypes shared by all four sorted-subset donors than for non-shared clonotypes.

Using the deep immunoSEQ assay, TCR CDR3 regions were amplified from genomic DNA by multiplex PCR. Genomic DNA extracted from each cell subset was distributed evenly over all wells of several immunoSEQ 96-well plates, and each plate served as one replicate. Each replicate PCR for sorted subsets received approximately 220 ng genomic DNA, equal to some 32,000 T cell genomes. The purified libraries were quantified using a Qubit 3.0 fluorometer, sized with a Bioanalyzer 2100, and then quantified again using the KAPA Library Quantification kit. A separate single-read 150-cycle Illumina NextSeq 550 flow cell was used to sequence each immunoSEQ 96-well plate. For the original study's pipeline: Because only junctional sequences without quality scores were contained in the immunoSEQ output, filtering matching that applied to full-length reads could not be performed. To assign V/J genes and CDR3, sequences were annotated against IMGT germline references using PyIR, a Python wrapper for IgBLAST v1.9. Reads were filtered out if the reads had weak V/J assignments (E-value above 1e-6), no CDR3, stop codons, out-of-frame junctions, or ambiguous translated residues. V3J clonotypes were defined as sequences sharing the same inferred V gene, J gene, and CDR3 amino acid sequence. To compute the percentage overlap between repertoires, the number of shared unique clonotypes was divided by the size of the smaller repertoire. Repertoire richness was assessed with RTK rarefaction, the Chao1 estimator, and Recon v2.1 estimates of unobserved clonotypes. Generation probabilities for all TCRbeta clonotypes obtained by the gDNA method from several donors were computed using OLGA. TCRdb mirrors the immuneACCESS table, restricted to in-frame sequences. Some clones are absent from its copies; in checked studies, under half trace to an unresolved V gene, and the reason for the others is unknown. V, J and clone size were drawn from that table, and D and trimming were deduced from the DNA. The sample yields some 2.3 million clones; approximately 93% were counted once. The ten largest clones represent around 0.4% of the sample.

Healthy HIV-negative adults with no recently reported acute infections or vaccinations were included as donors. Every donor was a Caucasian adult residing in Nashville, Tennessee, USA. Magnetic negative selection was used to enrich CD4+ T cells, after which naive cells were positively selected on CD45RA and the negative fraction became the memory subset. Blood was collected by leukapheresis, and PBMCs were isolated by Ficoll-Histopaque density gradient centrifugation and then cryopreserved in liquid nitrogen vapor phase. Analytical flow cytometry was used to check the purity and quantity of each magnetically sorted T cell population. Genomic DNA was isolated from each sorted fraction and quantified by UV absorbance on a Nanodrop 2000c. V is reduced by 7 bases and J by 5 bases, leaving a spacing of 9 bases between them. The CDR1 and CDR2 encoded by the germline V gene are MDHEN and SYDVKM. The CDR3 runs 12 residues from the cysteine to the phenylalanine. Only the CDR3 region is kept as DNA, spanning 36 bases read in frame from base 1.

A note on this clone: No cognate antigen has been identified for it. No quality values exist for individual bases; no much larger clone is one base distant.

Material: naive CD4+ T cells from PBMCs. Interpreted using the paper, the cell subset or site label stands for: CD45RA+ positively selected. Rearrangement joined TRBV28 to TRBJ2-1; the D region possibly corresponds to TRBD1 (6 bases align). The sequence was collected from a man in his late teens or twenties in good health. Some clones in this sample may be carry-over from other donors' samples. At the DNA level, the sequence is TGTGCCAGCAACAGGGTAAACAATGAGCAGTTCTTC. It translates as CASNRVNNEQFF. With all but the CDR3 taken from the reference TRBV28 and TRBJ2-1 genes, the full variable domain is: DVKVTQSSRYLVKRTGEKVFLECVQDMDHENMFWYRQDPGLGLRLIYFSYDVKMKEKGDIPEGYSVSREKKERFSLILESASTNQTSMYLCASNRVNNEQFFGPGTRLTVL.